This entry lists 29 T cell receptor beta chains sequenced from one sample in a study of cytomegalovirus exposure and HLA in healthy donors. This table comes from immunoSEQ multiplex PCR, and its TCRdb copy is limited to in-frame clones, with some not included. The data show approximately 300,000 clones, with approximately 90% seen just once and around 0.84% held by the top ten. Sequenced: PBMCs. The receptor set was obtained from a young woman in good health and CMV-seronegative.

The rearrangement links TRBV5-4 to TRBJ2-1, with D perhaps TRBD2 (6 bases). V lost 2 bases, J lost 0 bases, and 9 bases lay in between. Per the germline V gene, CDR1 is SGHNT and CDR2 is YYREEE (reference sequence). The CDR3 extends over 15 amino acids. The CDR3 is CASSLIGSSYNEQFF. DNA for the CDR3: TGTGCCAGCAGCTTAATCGGGAGCTCCTACAATGAGCAGTTCTTC.

The V gene is TRBV27, the J gene TRBJ2-7, with 8 positions matching TRBD2. The V segment lost 3 bases and the J segment 3 bases; nucleotides outside the gene matches: 1. Looked up from germline, CDR1 is MNHEY and CDR2 is SMNVEV (reference sequence). The CDR3 totals 13 residues. The CDR3 reads CASSFGGGYEQYF. The CDR3 nucleotides read TGTGCCAGCAGTTTCGGGGGGGGCTACGAGCAGTACTTC.

The chain uses TRBV5-6 and TRBJ1-2; 8 bases are a match to TRBD1. CDR1 and CDR2 (germline): SGHDT, YYEEEE. This CDR3 has 16 amino acids. The V gene end was trimmed by 4 bases and the J gene end by 6 bases; junction bases not matched to a gene: 14. CDR3 nucleotide sequence: TGTGCCAGCAGCCGGTCCGGACAGGGAGGTTTGGATGGCTACACCTTC. Its protein product is CASSRSGQGGLDGYTF.

The chain combines TRBV9 with TRBJ2-1, with 8 bases fitting TRBD1. CDR3 size: 16 residues. Per the germline V gene, CDR1 is SGDLS and CDR2 is YYNGEE. V was clipped by 0 bases and J by 0 bases; unmatched bases: 2. CDR3 in DNA: TGTGCCAGCAGCGTAGCCGGACAGGGCTCCTACAATGAGCAGTTCTTC. Protein sequence: CASSVAGQGSYNEQFF.

V gene TRBV9 combines with J gene TRBJ2-7; no clear D gene. Trimming took 0 bases from V and 2 from J, leaving 12 bases between them. In germline, CDR1 is SGDLS, CDR2 YYNGEE. The CDR3 runs to 15 residues. CDR3 sequence reads: CASSVGAEVAYEQYF. Here the CDR3 DNA reads TGTGCCAGCAGCGTAGGGGCAGAAGTAGCCTACGAGCAGTACTTC.

The genes are TRBV18 and TRBJ2-7; D perhaps matches TRBD1 (5 bases). V gave up 6 bases and J gave up 0 bases, with 9 bases separating them. The CDR3 runs to 13 residues. The germline V gene has CDR1 KGHSH and CDR2 LQKENI. CDR3 protein: CASSSQDSYEQYF. The DNA of the CDR3 is TGTGCCAGCTCGTCACAGGACTCCTACGAGCAGTACTTC.

This chain links TRBV6-6 with TRBJ1-4; D perhaps matches TRBD1 (5 bases). This CDR3 contains 13 residues. Germline CDR1 reads MNHNY; CDR2 reads SVGAGI (reference sequence). Trimming took off 10 bases at V and 5 bases at J, with 14 bases between the two ends. CDR3: CATWRGMNEKLFF. Here the CDR3 DNA reads TGTGCCACTTGGCGGGGCATGAATGAAAAACTGTTTTTT.

The V call is TRBV5-4, the J call TRBJ2-5, with 7 bases identical to TRBD2. The CDR3 is 16 amino acids. The germline CDR1 and CDR2 sequences are SGHNT and YYREEE (reference sequence). After removal of 0 bases from V and 4 bases from J, the junction contained 9 bases not matched to a gene. The CDR3 spells CASSLVRGRARETQYF. The DNA of the CDR3 is TGTGCCAGCAGCTTGGTACGGGGGAGGGCCCGAGAGACCCAGTACTTC.

The rearrangement links TRBV25-1 to TRBJ2-1; possible D gene TRBD1, 5 bases. The CDR3 covers 14 residues. The ends were cut back, 7 bases at V and 0 bases at J, with 10 bases in the middle. Germline assignment: CDR1 MGHDK and CDR2 SYGVNS. The CDR3 DNA is TGTGCCAGCATCCCAACAGGCTCCTACAATGAGCAGTTCTTC. Translated: CASIPTGSYNEQFF.

The V call is TRBV5-4, the J call TRBJ2-5, with D uncertain. Germline V CDR1 and CDR2: SGHNT, YYREEE (reference sequence). CDR3 length: 11 residues. V was shortened by 2 bases and J by 5 bases, with 4 bases between the two germline ends. The CDR3 reads CASSFLETQYF. Here the CDR3 DNA reads TGTGCCAGCAGCTTTCTGGAGACCCAGTACTTC.

The V gene is TRBV9, the J gene TRBJ2-1, with TRBD2 matching 8 bases. V was pared by 0 bases and J by 6 bases, with 8 bases of the junction left unmatched. The CDR3 length is 16 residues. The germline gives CDR1 SGDLS, CDR2 YYNGEE. The CDR3 region is CASSVGTGGQGNEQFF. The CDR3 region has the DNA TGTGCCAGCAGCGTAGGTACGGGAGGGCAGGGCAATGAGCAGTTCTTC.

The CDR3 bases are TGTGCCAGCAGCTTAGACAGGGGGACCTACAATGAGCAGTTCTTC. It is translated as CASSLDRGTYNEQFF. This chain uses TRBV7-2 with TRBJ2-1; 8 bases line up with TRBD1. V shed 1 base and J 2 bases; nucleotides not matched to a gene: 1. Germline lookup yields CDR1 SGHTA and CDR2 FQGNSA. The CDR3 is made up of 15 amino acids. Variable domain in full (rest from reference TRBV7-2 and TRBJ2-1): GAGVSQSPSNKVTEKGKDVELRCDPISGHTALYWYRQSLGQGLEFLIYFQGNSAPDKSGLPSDRFSAERTGGSVSTLTIQRTQQEDSAVYLCASSLDRGTYNEQFFGPGTRLTVL.

This rearrangement joins TRBV5-1 to TRBJ2-7; D possibly corresponds to TRBD2 (6 bases). The CDR3 is made up of 15 amino acids. Trimming took off 0 bases at V and 6 bases at J, with 16 bases between the two ends. Germline-derived CDR1 and CDR2 are SGHRS and YFSETQ. CDR3 sequence (DNA): TGCGCCAGCAGCTTGGCCGGAGGAGGGCCGGGCGAGCAGTACTTC. It yields the protein CASSLAGGGPGEQYF.

The chain employs TRBV29-1 and TRBJ2-7, with 8 bases lining up with TRBD2. The length of the CDR3 is 15 residues. Germline loops: CDR1 SQVTM, CDR2 ANQGSEA. The J segment lost 3 bases and the V segment lost 0 bases, leaving 7 bases of the junction unmatched. In DNA form, the CDR3 reads TGCAGCGTTGAAGAGTGGCTAGCGGGCGACTACGAGCAGTACTTC. It codes for CSVEEWLAGDYEQYF.

The V gene is TRBV7-9, the J gene TRBJ2-7, with D uncertain. Trimming pared 5 bases from V and 3 bases from J, leaving 14 bases between. Germline CDR1 is SEHNR and CDR2 is FQNEAQ (reference sequence). The CDR3 has 14 residues. The CDR3 DNA follows: TGTGCCAGCAGCCCCTCAACCCAACTCTACGAGCAGTACTTC. This codes for CASSPSTQLYEQYF.

This sequence joins TRBV10-3 and TRBJ1-2, with a possible D match to TRBD1 (6 bases). The CDR3 spans 17 residues. Germline V gives CDR1 ENHRY, CDR2 SYGVKD. V was cut by 0 bases and J by 1 base, with 15 bases left in between. CDR3 DNA: TGTGCCATCAGTGAGTCGACGACAGGAAGTCTTAACTATGGCTACACCTTC. It is translated as CAISESTTGSLNYGYTF.

V is TRBV19 and J is TRBJ2-1, with D unclear. CDR1 is LNHDA, CDR2 SQIVND, per germline (reference sequence). CDR3 length: 14 amino acids. V was shortened by 6 bases and J by 5 bases, with 14 bases between the two germline ends. The CDR3 DNA is TGTGCCAGTAGCATCCGGTTAACCGACAATGAGCAGTTCTTC. Translation gives CASSIRLTDNEQFF. Drawing the rest from reference TRBV19 and TRBJ2-1, the complete variable domain is DGGITQSPKYLFRKEGQNVTLSCEQNLNHDAMYWYRQDPGQGLRLIYYSQIVNDFQKGDIAEGYSVSREKKESFPLTVTSAQKNPTAFYLCASSIRLTDNEQFFGPGTRLTVL.

The rearrangement links TRBV7-8 to TRBJ2-1, with 10 bases lining up with TRBD2. Germline CDR1 reads SGHVS; CDR2 reads FQNEAQ. The CDR3 totals 17 residues. V was pared by 2 bases and J by 4 bases, with 8 bases of the junction left unmatched. DNA for the CDR3: TGTGCCAGCAGCTTACCCTCTAGCGGGAGCGGGTACAATGAGCAGTTCTTC. Translating gives CASSLPSSGSGYNEQFF.

The J gene is TRBJ2-1, the V gene TRBV27; tentative D call: TRBD1 (5 bases). Trimming left V 5 bases short and J 0 bases short, with 11 bases between. The length of the CDR3 is 15 residues. Germline V CDR1 and CDR2: MNHEY, SMNVEV (reference sequence). This chain's CDR3 is CASSQSGASYNEQFF. DNA of the CDR3: TGTGCCAGCAGTCAGTCTGGGGCCTCCTACAATGAGCAGTTCTTC.

This rearrangement joins TRBV10-3 to TRBJ2-1; TRBD2 might be the D (7 bases). Germline V gene data show CDR1 as ENHRY and CDR2 as SYGVKD. Trimming stripped 10 bases from V and 1 base from J, with 14 bases between. The CDR3 is 14 residues long. CDR3 amino acids: CATEGGASYNEQFF. CDR3 nucleotide sequence: TGTGCCACCGAGGGGGGGGCGTCCTACAATGAGCAGTTCTTC.

J is TRBJ2-5 and V is TRBV28, with 11 positions matching TRBD1. The trim removed 5 bases at V and 5 bases at J, leaving 10 bases unmatched. Germline loops: CDR1 MDHEN, CDR2 SYDVKM. The CDR3 is made up of 16 amino acids. The CDR3 spells CASSRPGQGAWETQYF. In DNA form, the CDR3 reads TGTGCCAGCAGTCGCCCAGGACAGGGGGCTTGGGAGACCCAGTACTTC.

This clone turned up a few times. The rearrangement uses TRBV2 and TRBJ1-5; D is possibly TRBD1 (6 bases). Germline CDR1 is SNHLY and CDR2 is FYNNEI. The V end lost 3 bases, the J end lost 5 bases, and 11 bases lay between the germline ends. The CDR3 consists of 14 residues. The CDR3 sequence: CASSDRDKDQPQHF. The CDR3, as DNA: TGTGCCAGCAGTGATCGGGACAAAGATCAGCCCCAGCATTTT.

The chain employs TRBV2 and TRBJ2-7; D is perhaps TRBD1 (6 bases). Trimming shortened V by 4 bases and J by 5 bases, and 12 bases separated the two germline ends. This CDR3 region has 13 residues. Germline V lookup: CDR1 SNHLY, CDR2 FYNNEI. CDR3 DNA: TGTGCCAGCAGTGGGGGGCGGCCGGACGAGCAGTACTTC. Encoded protein: CASSGGRPDEQYF.

The rearrangement links TRBV10-1 to TRBJ1-2, with a weak D call TRBD1 (5 bases). The CDR3 runs to 14 residues. In germline, CDR1 is WNHNN, CDR2 SYGVQD (reference sequence). V was cut by 4 bases and J by 0 bases, with 9 bases left in between. CDR3 amino acids: CASSVPGTNYGYTF. CDR3 DNA: TGCGCCAGCAGTGTCCCAGGGACTAACTATGGCTACACCTTC.

The gene calls are TRBV15 and TRBJ2-7, with D possibly TRBD2 on 6 matching bases. The CDR3 consists of 12 residues. V lost 2 bases, J lost 6 bases, and 8 bases lay in between. Germline CDR1 and CDR2: LNHNV and YYDKDF (reference sequence). CDR3 region: CATSRPGGEQYF. In DNA, the CDR3 is TGTGCCACCAGCAGACCCGGGGGCGAGCAGTACTTC.

Of note for this clone: At one of its ends the junction is not consistent with the germline gene, which may arise from a read error. The chain links TRBV11-2 to TRBJ2-1, with D possibly TRBD2 on 5 matching bases. The CDR3 is 12 residues long. Germline lookup yields CDR1 SGHAT and CDR2 FQNNGV. The CDR3 spells CASSLDPRGLLF. The CDR3 bases are TGTGCCAGCAGCTTAGATCCCCGGGGATTACTCTTC.

The rearrangement links TRBV5-6 to TRBJ2-7; D not certain. The CDR3 runs 15 residues. Germline lookup yields CDR1 SGHDT and CDR2 YYEEEE. Trimming removed 7 bases from V and 2 bases from J, with 19 bases in between. The CDR3 DNA sequence: TGTGCCAGCTCCCCCCTGGGCCGACCGACCTACGAGCAGTACTTC. It translates to CASSPLGRPTYEQYF.

The J gene is TRBJ2-2, the V gene TRBV11-3; D is ambiguous. This CDR3 is 13 amino acids long. Germline V gene sequence: CDR1 SGHNT, CDR2 YENEEA. V lost 1 base, J lost 6 bases, and 6 bases lay in between. The CDR3 DNA is TGTGCCAGCAGCTTAGCCGTCCCCGGGGAGCTGTTTTTT. This gives the protein CASSLAVPGELFF. Complete variable domain (other parts from reference TRBV11-3 and TRBJ2-2): EAGVVQSPRYKIIEKKQPVAFWCNPISGHNTLYWYLQNLGQGPELLIRYENEEAVDDSQLPKDRFSAERLKGVDSTLKIQPAELGDSAVYLCASSLAVPGELFFGEGSRLTVL.

The chain links TRBV7-2 to TRBJ2-6; D remains ambiguous. Per germline, CDR1 SGHTA and CDR2 FQGNSA. The CDR3 totals 16 residues. Trimming stripped 6 bases from V and 1 base from J, with 13 bases between. The CDR3 loop reads CASRQRQGSGANVLTF. DNA of the CDR3: TGTGCCAGCAGACAACGACAAGGATCTGGGGCCAACGTCCTGACTTTC.